This T cell receptor (beta chain) was found in a study of patients and donors after allogeneic stem cell transplantation. The table lists this clonotype with a few counts. From the RT-PCR reads, TCRdb called clonotypes with MiXCR, one entry per CDR3 protein. In the table there are 45,000 to 65,000 distinct CDR3 sequences, roughly 14% of which are singletons. This clonotype originated in a human donor who was either an allogeneic HSCT recipient or a stem cell or donor lymphocyte infusion donor (not recorded which). It is not recorded whose cells these are; they may come from a transplant donor. The sequenced sample was blood, either unsorted or a sorted T cell fraction (not recorded which).

The CDR3 DNA reads as TGCGCCAGCAGCTTGGTGCTGGGGCGCGAAGACGAGCAGTACTTC. Its translation: CASSLVLGREDEQYF. The gene calls are TRBV5-1 and TRBJ2-7; tentatively, D is TRBD1 (5 bases). The germline V and J ends were trimmed by 0 bases and 5 bases, with 15 bases remaining between them. CDR3 size: 15 residues. Germline V gene data show CDR1 as SGHRS and CDR2 as YFSETQ.